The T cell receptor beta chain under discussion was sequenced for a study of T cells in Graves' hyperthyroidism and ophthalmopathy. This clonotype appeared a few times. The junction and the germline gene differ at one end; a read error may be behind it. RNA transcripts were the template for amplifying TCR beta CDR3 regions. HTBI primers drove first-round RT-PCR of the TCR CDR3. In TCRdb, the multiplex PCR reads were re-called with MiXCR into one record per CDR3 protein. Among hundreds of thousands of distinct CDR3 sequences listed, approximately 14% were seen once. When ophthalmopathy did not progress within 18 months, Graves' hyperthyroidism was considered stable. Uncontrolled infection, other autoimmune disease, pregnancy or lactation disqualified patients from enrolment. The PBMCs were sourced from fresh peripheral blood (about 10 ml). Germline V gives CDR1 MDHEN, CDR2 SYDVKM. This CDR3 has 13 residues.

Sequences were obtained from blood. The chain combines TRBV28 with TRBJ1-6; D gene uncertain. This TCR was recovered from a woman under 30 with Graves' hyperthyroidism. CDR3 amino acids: CAGRMALRSPLHF. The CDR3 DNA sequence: TGTGCCGGCAGGATGGCGCTCCGGTCACCCCTCCACTTT.